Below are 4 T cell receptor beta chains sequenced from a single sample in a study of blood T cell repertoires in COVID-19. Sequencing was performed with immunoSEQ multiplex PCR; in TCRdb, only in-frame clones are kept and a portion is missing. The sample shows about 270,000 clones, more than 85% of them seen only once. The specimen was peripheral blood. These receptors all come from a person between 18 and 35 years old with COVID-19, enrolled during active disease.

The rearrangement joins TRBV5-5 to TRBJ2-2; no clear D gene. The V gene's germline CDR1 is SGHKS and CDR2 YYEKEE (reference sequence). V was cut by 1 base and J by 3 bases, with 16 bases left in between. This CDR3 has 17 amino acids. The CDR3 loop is CASSLPFGRTDTGELFF. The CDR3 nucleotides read TGTGCCAGCAGCTTGCCATTTGGCAGAACCGACACCGGGGAGCTGTTTTTT.

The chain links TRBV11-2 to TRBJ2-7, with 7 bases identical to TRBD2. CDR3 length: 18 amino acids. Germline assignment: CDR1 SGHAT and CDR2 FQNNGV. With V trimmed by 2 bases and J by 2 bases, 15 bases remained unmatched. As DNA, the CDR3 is TGTGCCAGCAGCTTAACCCCGCCGATCCCGGGAGGAACCTACGAGCAGTACTTC. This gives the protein CASSLTPPIPGGTYEQYF.

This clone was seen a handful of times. The chain's CDR3 is CASSTGTGENGYTF. CDR3 coding DNA: TGTGCCAGCAGTACCGGGACAGGGGAAAACGGCTACACCTTC. V is TRBV27 and J is TRBJ1-2, with 10 bases that match TRBD1. This CDR3 has 14 amino acids. The germline gives CDR1 MNHEY, CDR2 SMNVEV (reference sequence). Trimming took 5 bases from V and 8 from J; bases not matched to a gene: 8.

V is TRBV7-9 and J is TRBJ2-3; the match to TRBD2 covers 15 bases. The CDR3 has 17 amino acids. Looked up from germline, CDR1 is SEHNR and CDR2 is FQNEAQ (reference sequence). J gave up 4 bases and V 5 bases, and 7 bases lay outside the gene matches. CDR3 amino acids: CASSPRTSGRAADTQYF. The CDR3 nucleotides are TGTGCCAGCAGCCCCCGGACTAGCGGGAGGGCGGCAGATACGCAGTATTTT.